The sequence of this T cell receptor (beta chain) was determined in a study of shared clonotypes between healthy human individuals. The CDR3 has 15 residues. The V and J ends lost 0 bases and 0 bases respectively, with 10 bases between them. Germline loops: CDR1 SGDLS, CDR2 YYNGEE. This clone was detected only a few times. The assay ran at deep level. Here immunoSEQ multiplex PCR was the method, and the copy in TCRdb shows in-frame clones only, minus some. The sample includes roughly 1,100,000 clones, 65% to 75% of them seen just once. The study separated CD4+ cells into CD45RA+ naive and CD45RA-negative memory subsets.

Material: memory CD4+ T cells sorted from blood. Sample subset: CD45RA-negative fraction. The rearrangement links TRBV9 to TRBJ2-7; D is unclear. This TCR was sampled from a man younger than 35 in good health. The CDR3 DNA follows: TGTGCCAGCAGCGTAGATATTTTTAGCTCCTACGAGCAGTACTTC. It specifies CASSVDIFSSYEQYF.